The 4 T cell receptor beta chains listed next were all sequenced from one sample in a study of post-analysis software for immune sequencing data. Study results and limitations: In patients, TRBV5-6, TRBV5-1 and TRBV20-1 belonged to about five TRBV segments found more frequently than in controls.

Carried by the TCR beta cDNA libraries were unique molecular identifiers. TCRdb analysed the PCR reads with MiXCR anew, one entry per CDR3 protein. Of over 700,000 distinct CDR3 sequences in the sample, roughly 30% were seen once. The antigens of these receptors remain unknown. Sequencing was done on a sample of blood. The source is a girl aged 5 to 17 with multiple sclerosis.

This clonotype was seen at least ten times. The rearrangement joins TRBV7-2 to TRBJ2-7; 9 positions agree with TRBD1. This CDR3 has 15 residues. V lost 4 bases and J lost 6; bases outside the gene matches: 10. Germline lookup yields CDR1 SGHTA and CDR2 FQGNSA. CDR3 in DNA: TGTGCCAGCAGCTCGACCGGGACAGGGACGGGCGAGCAGTACTTC. Its protein is CASSSTGTGTGEQYF.

The rearrangement uses TRBV20-1 and TRBJ2-7; D uncertain. Deletions cut 5 bases from V and 2 bases from J, with 7 bases between. Germline CDR1 reads DFQATT; CDR2 reads SNEGSKA (reference sequence). This CDR3 spans 11 amino acids. DNA for the CDR3: TGCAGTGCTGACTTAACCTACGAGCAGTACTTC. It translates to CSADLTYEQYF.

This clonotype came up a few times. The chain couples TRBV27 to TRBJ1-2, with a weak D call TRBD1 (6 bases). V lost 3 bases, J lost 4 bases, and 9 bases lay in between. Per the germline V gene, CDR1 is MNHEY and CDR2 is SMNVEV (reference sequence). This CDR3 has 13 residues. The CDR3 here is CASSFGGAYGYTF. As DNA, the CDR3 is TGTGCCAGCAGTTTTGGGGGCGCCTATGGCTACACCTTC.

V usage is TRBV27 and J usage is TRBJ2-5, with 9 bases matching TRBD2. Germline V lookup: CDR1 MNHEY, CDR2 SMNVEV (reference sequence). With V trimmed by 3 bases and J by 7 bases, 15 bases remained unmatched. The CDR3 consists of 17 residues. The CDR3 loop reads CASSLGRSGGARGTQYF. The CDR3 DNA is TGTGCCAGCAGTTTGGGGCGTAGCGGGGGAGCAAGAGGGACCCAGTACTTC.